Reported below is one T cell receptor (beta chain). Antigen specificity is unknown. This record belongs to a study of blood T cells in healthy people across ages. Every donor gave 9.5 to 10 milliliters of peripheral blood. Study observations and caveats: Unknown donor CMV status possibly confounded expanded clonotype changes. Fewer expanded clones and more diversity marked long-lived versus aged donors.

Germline V gene lookup returns CDR1 LGHNA and CDR2 YNFKEQ. J lost 0 bases, V lost 1 base, and 1 base had no gene match. This CDR3 is 17 amino acids long. The second PCR ran about 6 to 12 cycles with a sample-barcoded 5' primer and J-beta primers. A single record per CDR3 protein comes from TCRdb applying MiXCR to the 5' RACE reads. This sample has roughly 2 million distinct CDR3 sequences, with approximately 50% found just once. The rearrangement links TRBV4-2 to TRBJ2-2; 11 positions agree with TRBD2. The material sequenced was blood. The TCR was taken from a middle-aged woman in good health. The CDR3 sequence: CASSQGLAGPNTGELFF. CDR3 nucleotides: TGTGCCAGCAGCCAAGGACTAGCGGGACCGAACACCGGGGAGCTGTTTTTT.